The TCR beta chain under discussion was sequenced for a study of T cells expressing NK-cell markers. Study in general: Sorted CD3+CD56-NKG2C+, CD3+CD56+NKG2C+ and CD3+CD56+NKG2C- T cells supplied the TCR beta repertoires. Study results and caveats: Dominant NKG2C+ clonotypes made up roughly 1.0-8% of CD8+ T cells in roughly six donors. Expanded NKG2C+ T cell clones were not confirmed as HCMV-specific. A few of the donors also had these clonotypes leading their CD3+CD56-NKG2C+ fraction.

With regard to this clonotype: Its antigen is unidentified.

TCRdb processed the 5' RACE reads again and assigns one entry to each CDR3 protein, with no DNA. The sample holds about 170,000 distinct CDR3 sequences. From germline, CDR1 is SGHAT and CDR2 FQNNGV. This CDR3 region has 19 residues. This chain connects TRBV11-2 to TRBJ2-6; TCRdb selects TRBD1, and the lack of DNA leaves this call unchecked. This TCR was sampled from a man aged 18-69 years in good health. Sequenced material: blood T cells: a sorted CD56 or NKG2C T cell subset, CD4+ or CD8+ T cells, or bulk PBMC T cells (not recorded which). The CDR3: CASSLEYGQGYSGANVLTF. Variable domain in full (rest from reference TRBV11-2 and TRBJ2-6): EAGVAQSPRYKIIEKRQSVAFWCNPISGHATLYWYQQILGQGPKLLIQFQNNGVVDDSQLPKDRFSAERLKGVDSTLKIQPAKLEDSAVYLCASSLEYGQGYSGANVLTFGAGSRLTVL.